These 30 T cell receptor beta chains were all obtained from the same sample, sequenced in a study of T-cell reconstitution after alpha-beta-depleted transplantation in children. For TCRbeta, the library was prepared with unique molecular identifiers. TCRdb re-analysed the PCR reads in MiXCR, keeping a single row per CDR3 protein. The sample carries 530,000 or so distinct CDR3 sequences, over 20% recorded once. The starting material was PBMCs, obtained before TCRalphabeta/CD19-depleted stem cell transplant. These receptor sequences come from a boy under two years old with Wiskott-Aldrich syndrome, due to receive a stem cell transplant.

A few counts support this clonotype. The chain recombines TRBV25-1 with TRBJ2-3; D is possibly TRBD1 (6 bases). CDR3 size: 13 residues. The V end was cut by 10 bases, the J end by 2 bases, with 13 bases between. The V gene's germline CDR1 is MGHDK and CDR2 SYGVNS. This chain's CDR3 is CATQDRPTDTQYF. The DNA of the CDR3 is TGTGCCACCCAGGACAGACCCACAGATACGCAGTATTTT. Full variable domain (outside the CDR3, taken from reference TRBV25-1 and TRBJ2-3): EADIYQTPRYLVIGTGKKITLECSQTMGHDKMYWYQQDPGMELHLIHYSYGVNSTEKGDLSSESTVSRIRTEHFPLTLESARPSHTSQYLCATQDRPTDTQYFGPGTRLTVL.

This clonotype was counted only a few times. The chain uses TRBV5-1 and TRBJ2-3, with 9 bases lining up with TRBD1. Trimming removed 0 bases from V and 8 bases from J; junction bases left unmatched: 7. The CDR3 is 15 residues long. The germline V gene encodes CDR1 SGHRS and CDR2 YFSETQ. CDR3 bases: TGCGCCAGCAGCTTGGATACAGGGGGCGCGGGTACGCAGTATTTT. The encoded protein is CASSLDTGGAGTQYF.

This clonotype was seen only a few times. Relative to the germline gene, one junction end is altered; a read error may explain this. The J gene is TRBJ1-2, the V gene TRBV5-1; tentatively, D is TRBD1 (6 bases). The CDR3 length is 13 residues. Germline loops: CDR1 SGHRS, CDR2 YFSETQ. The CDR3 DNA sequence: TGCGCCAGCCGCTTATCGGACAGCTATGGCTACACCTTC. Protein: CASRLSDSYGYTF.

This chain joins TRBV24-1 and TRBJ2-1; D not certain. V was trimmed by 9 bases and J by 4 bases, leaving 12 bases between them. Germline V gives CDR1 KGHDR, CDR2 SFDVKD. This CDR3 spans 13 amino acids. The CDR3: CATFDLRYNEQFF. Here the CDR3 DNA reads TGTGCCACCTTTGATTTAAGGTACAATGAGCAGTTCTTC.

The V gene is TRBV21-1, the J gene TRBJ2-5; the tabulated D call, TRBD2, remains unverified against the DNA. TRBV21-1 constitutes a pseudogene. This CDR3 has 17 amino acids. The CDR3 DNA is TGTGCCAGCAGCAAAAAAGAGAGCGGGATCCAACAAGAGACCCAGTACTTC. It encodes CASSKKESGIQQETQYF.

This clonotype was seen only a few times. The chain carries TRBV7-2 and TRBJ2-7; 14 nucleotides agree with TRBD2. Per germline, CDR1 SGHTA and CDR2 FQGNSA. The CDR3 totals 15 residues. V trimming: 4 bases; J trimming: 6 bases; junction bases outside the gene matches: 5. DNA for the CDR3: TGTGCCAGCAGCTATGGACTAGCGGGAGGTACCGAGCAGTACTTC. This codes for CASSYGLAGGTEQYF. Full variable domain (rest looked up from reference TRBV7-2 and TRBJ2-7): GAGVSQSPSNKVTEKGKDVELRCDPISGHTALYWYRQSLGQGLEFLIYFQGNSAPDKSGLPSDRFSAERTGGSVSTLTIQRTQQEDSAVYLCASSYGLAGGTEQYFGPGTRLTVT.

The chain has TRBV28 and TRBJ2-7, with a possible D match to TRBD1 (8 bases). Germline CDR1 reads MDHEN; CDR2 reads SYDVKM. Trimming removed 7 bases at V and 7 bases at J, with 14 bases between. This CDR3 region has 12 residues. The CDR3 is CASTPQGGEQYF. For the CDR3, the DNA is TGTGCCAGCACCCCACAGGGGGGGGAGCAGTACTTC.

The chain has TRBV28 and TRBJ2-1; 8 bases map to TRBD2. Germline loops: CDR1 MDHEN, CDR2 SYDVKM. With 3 bases clipped from V and 7 bases from J, the junction kept 5 bases outside the gene matches. The CDR3 has 14 amino acids. CDR3 sequence (DNA): TGTGCCAGCAGTTTTTCAGCGGGAGCAAATGAGCAGTTCTTC. This encodes CASSFSAGANEQFF.

This clonotype has a handful of counts. The chain has TRBV15 and TRBJ2-5; D might be TRBD2 (7 bases). V was pared by 0 bases and J by 2 bases, with 13 bases between. This CDR3 is built from 16 residues. CDR1 and CDR2 (germline): LNHNV, YYDKDF (reference sequence). The CDR3 DNA follows: TGTGCCACCAGCAGAGAGGGGGAGGGACAACAAGAGACCCAGTACTTC. It yields the protein CATSREGEGQQETQYF.

The chain couples TRBV2 to TRBJ2-1, with D perhaps TRBD1 or TRBD2 (6 bases each). Germline CDR1 SNHLY, CDR2 FYNNEI. V gave up 6 bases and J gave up 8 bases, with 8 bases separating them. The CDR3 contains 11 residues. In nucleotides, the CDR3 is TGTGCCAGCAGGAGGGGGGATGAGCAGTTCTTC. It translates to CASRRGDEQFF.

The genes are TRBV5-1 and TRBJ2-1; D possibly corresponds to TRBD1 (6 bases). Germline V gene data show CDR1 as SGHRS and CDR2 as YFSETQ. The CDR3 has 13 amino acids. Trimming stripped 0 bases from V and 7 bases from J, with 8 bases between. CDR3 protein: CASSLAGQNEQFF. In nucleotides, the CDR3 is TGCGCCAGCAGCTTGGCCGGACAGAATGAGCAGTTCTTC.

The rearrangement links TRBV24-1 to TRBJ2-7, with 9 bases lining up with TRBD1. The CDR3 extends over 14 amino acids. V shed 4 bases and J 6 bases; nucleotides not matched to a gene: 6. Germline V gives CDR1 KGHDR, CDR2 SFDVKD. This chain's CDR3 is CATSESGQGSEQYF. The CDR3 bases are TGTGCCACCAGTGAGTCGGGACAGGGATCCGAGCAGTACTTC.

Concerning this clonotype itself: A read error may be the cause here, since a much bigger clone is one base away. The J gene is TRBJ2-7, the V gene TRBV6-5; TRBD1 might be the D (5 bases). Germline lookup yields CDR1 MNHEY and CDR2 SVGAGI. This CDR3 contains 11 residues. V lost 2 bases and J lost 6, with 5 bases in between. The CDR3 spells CASSYRGEQYF. In DNA, the CDR3 is TGTGCCAGCAGTTACAGGGGCGAGCAGTACTTC.

The chain links TRBV5-6 to TRBJ2-1; a weak D match, TRBD2 (6 bases). Trimming stripped 4 bases from V and 2 bases from J, with 10 bases between. The CDR3 sequence is 14 residues long. In germline, CDR1 is SGHDT, CDR2 YYEEEE. This CDR3 reads CASSAGLPYNEQFF. DNA for the CDR3: TGTGCCAGCAGCGCGGGACTCCCCTACAATGAGCAGTTCTTC. Full variable domain (rest looked up from reference TRBV5-6 and TRBJ2-1): DAGVTQSPTHLIKTRGQQVTLRCSPKSGHDTVSWYQQALGQGPQFIFQYYEEEERQRGNFPDRFSGHQFPNYSSELNVNALLLGDSALYLCASSAGLPYNEQFFGPGTRLTVL.

The V and J genes are TRBV15 and TRBJ1-1; possible D gene TRBD1, 6 bases. The germline gives CDR1 LNHNV, CDR2 YYDKDF (reference sequence). Trimming pared 5 bases from V and 1 base from J, leaving 11 bases between. The CDR3 spans 14 residues. The CDR3, as DNA: TGTGCCACCAGCCTCCTGGGGGCGAACACTGAAGCTTTCTTT. Its protein is CATSLLGANTEAFF.

This clonotype was seen many times. V usage is TRBV6-1 and J usage is TRBJ2-3, with D hard to call. Germline V gives CDR1 MNHNS, CDR2 SASEGT. V lost 8 bases, J lost 6 bases, and 15 bases lay in between. The CDR3 contains 13 residues. The CDR3 bases are TGTGCCAGCCTTGGTCCGGGTACCGATACGCAGTATTTT. Protein: CASLGPGTDTQYF.

The chain has TRBV5-4 and TRBJ2-1; 8 bases align to TRBD2. Trimming removed 2 bases from V and 4 bases from J; junction bases left unmatched: 17. This CDR3 has 19 residues. Looked up from germline, CDR1 is SGHNT and CDR2 is YYREEE (reference sequence). DNA of the CDR3: TGTGCCAGCAGCTTTGGGGGCCTTGGGGGACTAGTAGATTACAATGAGCAGTTCTTC. It translates to CASSFGGLGGLVDYNEQFF.

The V gene is TRBV4-2, the J gene TRBJ2-3, with a possible D match to TRBD2 (6 bases). V was shortened by 1 base and J by 9 bases, with 14 bases between the two germline ends. Germline V CDR1 and CDR2: LGHNA, YNFKEQ. The CDR3 is 14 amino acids. CDR3: CASSQGTTRSTQYF. CDR3 in DNA: TGTGCCAGCAGCCAAGGGACTACTAGAAGCACGCAGTATTTT.

V usage is TRBV7-2 and J usage is TRBJ2-2; D unclear. The CDR3 has 16 residues. Germline loops: CDR1 SGHTA, CDR2 FQGNSA. V was trimmed by 3 bases and J by 3 bases, leaving 14 bases between them. The CDR3: CASSLAGSEYTGELFF. The CDR3 region has the DNA TGTGCCAGCAGCTTGGCCGGAAGCGAGTACACCGGGGAGCTGTTTTTT.

V and J are TRBV2 and TRBJ2-1, with unresolved D. V lost 3 bases, J lost 6 bases, and 9 bases lay in between. The CDR3 is 13 amino acids. The germline gives CDR1 SNHLY, CDR2 FYNNEI. The CDR3 sequence is CASSEHGANEQFF. CDR3 DNA: TGTGCCAGCAGTGAGCACGGAGCCAATGAGCAGTTCTTC.

The rearrangement joins TRBV29-1 to TRBJ2-6; D gene ambiguous. Germline-derived CDR1 and CDR2 are SQVTM and ANQGSEA. Trimming left V 7 bases short and J 0 bases short, with 4 bases between. CDR3 length equals 12 residues. CDR3 nucleotide sequence: TGCAGCGCCGACTCTGGGGCCAACGTCCTGACTTTC. Protein sequence: CSADSGANVLTF.

The rearrangement uses TRBV12-3 or TRBV12-4 and TRBJ1-1; 8 nucleotides align to TRBD1. V was pared by 7 bases and J by 2 bases, with 6 bases of the junction left unmatched. The CDR3 runs to 14 residues. CDR3 sequence: CASTRTGFNTEAFF. The CDR3 DNA sequence: TGTGCCAGCACCCGGACAGGGTTTAACACTGAAGCTTTCTTT.

The chain has TRBV5-1 and TRBJ2-2; TRBD1 agrees at 8 bases. After removal of 4 bases from V and 3 bases from J, the junction contained 8 bases not matched to a gene. Germline V gives CDR1 SGHRS, CDR2 YFSETQ. The CDR3 spans 16 residues. The CDR3 loop reads CASSGGQGPYTGELFF. The CDR3 nucleotides read TGCGCCAGCAGCGGTGGACAGGGTCCCTACACCGGGGAGCTGTTTTTT.

The table lists this clonotype with a few counts. CDR3 sequence: CASSAGVANTEAFF. As DNA, the CDR3 is TGCGCCAGCAGTGCGGGGGTAGCGAACACTGAAGCTTTCTTT. This chain connects TRBV5-1 to TRBJ1-1, with D maybe TRBD1 (5 bases). CDR3 length equals 14 residues. The germline V gene encodes CDR1 SGHRS and CDR2 YFSETQ. V shed 5 bases and J shed 1 base, with 12 bases lying between them.

This clonotype was seen more than once but under ten times. The CDR3 sequence is CASSVDPAGVLETQYF. CDR3 bases: TGTGCCAGCAGCGTCGATCCGGCGGGAGTCCTGGAGACCCAGTACTTC. The V and J genes are TRBV9 and TRBJ2-5; 7 nucleotides match TRBD2. The germline V gene encodes CDR1 SGDLS and CDR2 YYNGEE. V dropped 2 bases and J dropped 5; count of bases not matched to a gene: 12. This CDR3 contains 16 residues.

The chain combines TRBV30 with TRBJ2-2; D gene ambiguous. This CDR3 comprises 16 residues. Germline assignment: CDR1 GTSNPN and CDR2 SVGIG (reference sequence). Trimming took off 3 bases at V and 5 bases at J, with 19 bases between the two ends. CDR3 sequence reads: CAWRPIGWVWTGELFF. CDR3 DNA sequence: TGTGCCTGGAGACCCATCGGCTGGGTTTGGACCGGGGAGCTGTTTTTT.

This clonotype appeared a few times. The chain joins TRBV5-1 to TRBJ2-1; 8 bases are a match to TRBD2. Germline loops: CDR1 SGHRS, CDR2 YFSETQ. J gave up 5 bases and V 2 bases, and 6 bases lay outside the gene matches. This CDR3 is 15 amino acids long. The CDR3 DNA reads as TGCGCCAGCAGCTTACCCCGAGCGGGAGACAATGAGCAGTTCTTC. Translating it yields CASSLPRAGDNEQFF.

In the case of this clonotype: The CDR3 carries no conserved terminal phenylalanine or tryptophan, so it likely arises from a read error. The V and J genes are TRBV24-1 and TRBJ2-5, with 7 bases identical to TRBD2. The J segment lost 1 base and the V segment lost 3 bases, leaving 4 bases of the junction unmatched. The germline gives CDR1 KGHDR, CDR2 SFDVKD. CDR3 length equals 15 residues. The CDR3 DNA reads TGTGCCACCAGTGATGCATCTAGCGGCCAAGAGACCCAGTACTTG. It is translated as CATSDASSGQETQYL.

The rearrangement links TRBV6-1 to TRBJ1-1; no definite D call. CDR3 length: 14 residues. Germline V CDR1 and CDR2: MNHNS, SASEGT. The ends were cut back, 6 bases at V and 1 base at J, with 12 bases in the middle. The CDR3 bases are TGTGCCAGCAGACCTAAGGACTGGAACACTGAAGCTTTCTTT. Its protein is CASRPKDWNTEAFF.

The chain combines TRBV24-1 with TRBJ2-1; possible D gene TRBD2, 5 bases. Per germline, CDR1 KGHDR and CDR2 SFDVKD. Trimming removed 3 bases from V and 8 bases from J, with 10 bases in between. This CDR3 is built from 13 residues. The CDR3 protein is CATSDPGVHEQFF. CDR3 bases: TGTGCCACCAGTGATCCCGGGGTGCATGAGCAGTTCTTC.